The rows below give T cell receptor beta chains drawn from one sample of a study of cytomegalovirus exposure and HLA in healthy donors. Sequencing was performed with immunoSEQ multiplex PCR; in TCRdb, only in-frame clones are kept and a portion is missing. The data show 130,000 or so clones, with about 74% seen just once and 4.3% held by the top ten. The sequenced material came from PBMCs. The source is a man aged 18-30 years in good health and CMV-seropositive. CDR3s include the opening cysteine and the closing phenylalanine or tryptophan. A D gene is named only where the DNA matches it firmly. Size is stated for part of the rows, as once, few or many counts, or as a class when the clone is expanded.

cdr3_nt | cdr3_aa | v_call | d_call | j_call | clone_size
TGTGCCAGCTCACCCGGACTAGCCGTCAGCACAGATACGCAGTATTTT | CASSPGLAVSTDTQYF | TRBV18 | TRBD2 | TRBJ2-3 | NA
TGTGCCAGCAGCTTAGGGGGACAGGGGACGGAGACCCAGTACTTC | CASSLGGQGTETQYF | TRBV13 | TRBD1 | TRBJ2-5 | NA
TGTGCCAGCAGTTACGGAACAGGGGTTTACGAGCAGTACTTC | CASSYGTGVYEQYF | TRBV6-6 | TRBD1 | TRBJ2-7 | few
TGTGCCAGCAGTTTAACCGCCTCTTCGGGGTATAATTCACCCCTCCACTTT | CASSLTASSGYNSPLHF | TRBV27 | NA | TRBJ1-6 | NA
TGTGCCAGCAGCCTCAGACAGGTCTATTCTCCCTACGAGCAGTACTTC | CASSLRQVYSPYEQYF | TRBV5-5 | NA | TRBJ2-7 | NA
TGTGCCAGTAGTACCGGGACAGGGGTCGCAGATACGCAGTATTTT | CASSTGTGVADTQYF | TRBV19 | TRBD1 | TRBJ2-3 | once
TGTGCCAGCAACCCGAGCCATGAGCAGTTCTTC | CASNPSHEQFF | TRBV6-1 | NA | TRBJ2-1 | NA
TGTGCCAGCAGCCCCCGACTCAGATCAGATACGCAGTATTTT | CASSPRLRSDTQYF | TRBV7-2 | NA | TRBJ2-3 | NA
TGTGCCAGTAGTATATTGACAGGGAACACTGAAGCTTTCTTT | CASSILTGNTEAFF | TRBV19 | NA | TRBJ1-1 | NA
TGTGCCAGCAGCTTGTGGGCGACCCCCTACGAGCAGTACTTC | CASSLWATPYEQYF | TRBV5-6 | NA | TRBJ2-7 | NA
TGTGCCAGCAGCTTAGGGGCAGGGGTGTCTGGAAACACCATATATTTT | CASSLGAGVSGNTIYF | TRBV7-9 | NA | TRBJ1-3 | NA
TGTGCCAGCAGTTCCTCCGGGACAAAATCCTACGAGCAGTACTTC | CASSSSGTKSYEQYF | TRBV28 | NA | TRBJ2-7 | few
TGTGCCAGCAGTCGCGGGGGGGGCACTGAAGCTTTCTTT | CASSRGGGTEAFF | TRBV6-5 | NA | TRBJ1-1 | NA
TGCAGCGTGTCCAGACTAGCGGGCACATACAATGAGCAGTTCTTC | CSVSRLAGTYNEQFF | TRBV29-1 | TRBD2 | TRBJ2-1 | NA
TGTGCCAGCTCAACGGCGGGGGGCTCCTACGAGCAGTACTTC | CASSTAGGSYEQYF | TRBV18 | TRBD2 | TRBJ2-7 | NA
TGTGCCATCAGTCCCGACAGGAGCTCCTACAATGAGCAGTTCTTC | CAISPDRSSYNEQFF | TRBV10-3 | NA | TRBJ2-1 | few
TGCGCCAGCAGTGAGCCGTACAGGGGAAACACCATATATTTT | CASSEPYRGNTIYF | TRBV10-2 | NA | TRBJ1-3 | NA
TGTGCCAGCAGCTTAACGCCAGGGAATGAGCAGTTCTTC | CASSLTPGNEQFF | TRBV7-3 | NA | TRBJ2-1 | few